This T cell receptor (beta chain) was obtained from a study of T cell responses to AZD1222 COVID-19 vaccine. Study observations and caveats: Donors skewed white British and female; clonal diversity was possibly underestimated. Compared with day 0, the breadth and depth of the Spike-specific TCR repertoire rose significantly after two doses of AZD1222.

Method: immunoSEQ multiplex PCR; TCRdb's copy keeps in-frame clones and lacks some. The profile shows 70,000 to 95,000 clones, roughly 90% of them singletons. About this clone: As yet, its antigen is unknown.

The germline V gene encodes CDR1 MGHRA and CDR2 YSYEKL. CDR3 length equals 14 residues. With 5 bases clipped from V and 6 bases from J, the junction kept 9 bases outside the gene matches. This chain joins TRBV4-1 and TRBJ1-2; 7 bases agree with TRBD1. The receptor comes from an adult in good health. The material sequenced was peripheral blood, taken on day 0 of MenACWY control vaccination. Here the CDR3 reads CASSSQGVKDGYTF. The DNA for the CDR3 is TGCGCCAGCAGCTCCCAGGGGGTAAAGGATGGCTACACCTTC.